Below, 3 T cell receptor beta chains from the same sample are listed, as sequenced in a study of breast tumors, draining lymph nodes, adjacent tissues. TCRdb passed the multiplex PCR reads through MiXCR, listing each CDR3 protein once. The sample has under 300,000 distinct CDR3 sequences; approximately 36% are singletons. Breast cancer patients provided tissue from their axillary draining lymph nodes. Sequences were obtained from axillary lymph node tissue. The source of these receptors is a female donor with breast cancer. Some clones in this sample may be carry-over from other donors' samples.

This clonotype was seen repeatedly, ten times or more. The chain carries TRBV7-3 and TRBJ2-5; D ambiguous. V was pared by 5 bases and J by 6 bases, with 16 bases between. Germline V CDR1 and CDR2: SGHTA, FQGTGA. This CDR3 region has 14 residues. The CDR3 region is CASSPGRVEKTQYF. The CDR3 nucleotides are TGTGCCAGCAGCCCCGGCCGGGTCGAAAAGACCCAGTACTTC. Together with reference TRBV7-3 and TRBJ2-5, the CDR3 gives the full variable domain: GAGVSQTPSNKVTEKGKYVELRCDPISGHTALYWYRQSLGQGPEFLIYFQGTGAADDSGLPNDRFFAVRPEGSVSTLKIQRTERGDSAVYLCASSPGRVEKTQYFGPGTRLLVL.

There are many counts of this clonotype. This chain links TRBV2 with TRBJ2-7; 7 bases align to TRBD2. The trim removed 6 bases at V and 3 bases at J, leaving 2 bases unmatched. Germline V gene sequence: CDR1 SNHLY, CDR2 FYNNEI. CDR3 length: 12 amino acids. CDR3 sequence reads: CASRGEGYEQYF. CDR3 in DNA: TGTGCCAGCAGAGGGGAGGGCTACGAGCAGTACTTC.

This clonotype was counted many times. The chain's CDR3 is CASSLEGRGTDTQYF. The CDR3 DNA reads TGTGCCAGCAGCCTAGAGGGGCGAGGCACAGATACGCAGTATTTT. The chain joins TRBV7-2 to TRBJ2-3; the D call may be TRBD1 or TRBD2 (5 bases each). CDR1 is SGHTA and CDR2 is FQGNSA in the germline V gene. This CDR3 is 15 amino acids long. Trimming took 5 bases from V and 1 from J, leaving 13 bases between them.